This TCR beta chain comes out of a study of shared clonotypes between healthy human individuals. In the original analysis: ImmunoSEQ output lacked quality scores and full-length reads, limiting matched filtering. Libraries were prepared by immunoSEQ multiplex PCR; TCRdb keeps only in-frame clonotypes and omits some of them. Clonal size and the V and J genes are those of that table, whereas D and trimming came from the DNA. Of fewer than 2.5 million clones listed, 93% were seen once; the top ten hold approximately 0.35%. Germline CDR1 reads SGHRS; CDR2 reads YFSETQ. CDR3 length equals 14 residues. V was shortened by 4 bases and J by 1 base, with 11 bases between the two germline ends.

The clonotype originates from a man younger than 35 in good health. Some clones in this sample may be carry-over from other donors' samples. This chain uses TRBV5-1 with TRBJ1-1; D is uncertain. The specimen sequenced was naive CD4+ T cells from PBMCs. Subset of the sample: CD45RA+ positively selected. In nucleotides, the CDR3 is TGCGCCAGCAGCCCCCGCGTGGCGAACACTGAAGCTTTCTTT. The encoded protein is CASSPRVANTEAFF.